The sequence of this T cell receptor (beta chain) was determined in a study of naive and memory T cell subsets (dated by TCRdb to about 2017). With respect to the entire study: In the figure summarizing the skin biopsy and whole blood samples, 10 or so blood donors, 7 tuberculin skin test biopsies and 3 saline control biopsies were reported. PCR2 was typically performed as a SYBR Green qPCR that was stopped at a set threshold, although end-point PCR (roughly 6 cycles) could be used instead for low-input samples. What the study reported, not specific to this receptor: The RNA-based method was acknowledged to be potentially sensitive to changes in TCR transcripts with T cell activation and differentiation.

A robust, sensitive protocol for the amplification, sequencing and analysis of TCRs was described in the study, in which 3' ligation of a UMI-containing oligonucleotide to TCR cDNA was used. For whole blood analysis, roughly 2.6 ml of peripheral blood was drawn from adult healthy volunteers into Tempus tubes, and RNA was extracted according to the manufacturer's instructions. Before reverse transcription, total RNA that had not been cell sorted was treated with RQ1 DNase, with a target input of roughly 1 to 1,100 ng. To check how robust the pipeline was in samples where T cells make up a minority population, libraries were built from skin biopsies and whole blood. In this sample, this clonotype turned up a few times. Its antigen remains unidentified. No much larger clonotype is one base removed from it; base qualities were not supplied. V drops 2 bases and J drops 0 bases, leaving 11 bases in between. CDR1 is given as MNHEY and CDR2 as SVGAGI, both from the germline V gene. The CDR3 goes from the cysteine to the phenylalanine over 17 residues. The CDR3 DNA has 51 bases and is translated from base 1.

Library construction relied on 5' RACE. The ligated cDNA was amplified in four rounds of PCR with nested alpha and beta constant region primers together with the SP2 primer. For the blood and skin samples, TCR RNA was reverse transcribed with SuperScript IV using primers for the alpha and beta constant regions. An oligonucleotide carrying the Illumina SP2 primer and a UMI was ligated to the cDNA 3' end using T4 RNA ligase 1. The 12-nucleotide UMI consisted of two random hexamers with an eight-base spacer between the hexamers to prevent hairpin formation. TCR alpha and beta chain libraries were processed separately from the second PCR onward, with dual indexing for multiplexing. After pooling, the indexed libraries were analyzed by capillary electrophoresis and sequenced on either an Illumina MiSeq or NextSeq. To boost base diversity and improve cluster recognition, PhiX DNA at about 5-7.5% was spiked into the libraries. Processing in the source paper ran as follows. Demultiplexor extracted UMIs from read 2, combined them with read 1 TCR sequence, and split reads by sample indices. V and J genes and V-J junctions were identified by Decombinator, which gave every TCR a five-part identifier that included V and J deletions. Collapsinator used UMIs to correct sequencing errors and PCR amplification heterogeneity, producing a UMI-based abundance for each TCR. Identifiers were converted to nucleotide sequence by CDR3Translator and translated to amino acids, and CDR3 regions were extracted on the basis of terminal motifs. Error-corrected alpha and beta TCR counts from blood and skin were compared after normalization to input RNA amount. TCRdb redid the processing of the public reads, applying fastp at Q25 and MiXCR, and retained in-frame beta chains. Every CDR3 protein is listed once, alongside the most common genes and DNA of its rows. The V and J calls come from TCRdb's annotation, not from the publication. This sample has about 62,000 distinct CDR3 sequences in its table, and around 8% of those were observed once. The top ten clonotypes cover around 21% of the sample.

Recombination linked TRBV6-5 to TRBJ1-6; the D segment cannot be called with confidence. The sequence derives from a female donor in good health. In nucleotide form, the sequence is TGTGCCAGCAGTTACGACGGTCGGAGCTCCTATAATTCACCCCTCCACTTT. This encodes CASSYDGRSSYNSPLHF.